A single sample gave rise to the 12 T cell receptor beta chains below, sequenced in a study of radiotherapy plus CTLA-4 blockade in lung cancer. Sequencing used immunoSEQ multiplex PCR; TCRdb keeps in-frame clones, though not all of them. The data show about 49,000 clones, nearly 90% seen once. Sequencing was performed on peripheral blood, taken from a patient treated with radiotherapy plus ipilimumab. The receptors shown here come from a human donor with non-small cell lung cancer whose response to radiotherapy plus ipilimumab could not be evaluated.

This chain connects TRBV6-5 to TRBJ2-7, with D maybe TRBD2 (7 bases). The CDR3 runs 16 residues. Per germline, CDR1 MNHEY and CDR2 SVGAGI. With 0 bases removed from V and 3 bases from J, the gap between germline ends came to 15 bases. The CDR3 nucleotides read TGTGCCAGCAGTTACTCGGCCGGGGGGCCTAGCTACGAGCAGTACTTC. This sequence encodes CASSYSAGGPSYEQYF.

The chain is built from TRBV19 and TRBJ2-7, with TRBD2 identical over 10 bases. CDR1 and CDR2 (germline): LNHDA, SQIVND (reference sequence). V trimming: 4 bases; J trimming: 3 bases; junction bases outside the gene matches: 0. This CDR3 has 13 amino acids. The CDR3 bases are TGTGCCAGTAGTACTAGCGGGGGCTACGAGCAGTACTTC. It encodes CASSTSGGYEQYF.

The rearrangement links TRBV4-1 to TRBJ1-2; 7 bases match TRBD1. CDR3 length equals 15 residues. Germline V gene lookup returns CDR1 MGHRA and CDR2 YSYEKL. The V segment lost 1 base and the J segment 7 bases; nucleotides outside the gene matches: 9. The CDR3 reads CASSQVSGGKGGYTF. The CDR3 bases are TGCGCCAGCAGCCAAGTTTCAGGGGGGAAGGGTGGCTACACCTTC.

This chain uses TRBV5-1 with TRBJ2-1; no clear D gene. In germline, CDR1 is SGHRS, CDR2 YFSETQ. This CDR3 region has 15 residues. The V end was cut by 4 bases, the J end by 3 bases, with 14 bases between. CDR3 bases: TGCGCCAGCAGCCCCCCCTCACTTCTCTACAATGAGCAGTTCTTC. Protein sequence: CASSPPSLLYNEQFF.

The CDR3 sequence: CASSSLAGADTQYF. The CDR3 DNA reads as TGTGCCAGCAGTTCCCTAGCGGGGGCTGATACGCAGTATTTT. The genes are TRBV27 and TRBJ2-3; TRBD2 matches 10 bases. The CDR3 sequence is 14 residues long. In germline, CDR1 is MNHEY, CDR2 SMNVEV (reference sequence). V dropped 4 bases and J dropped 6; count of bases not matched to a gene: 4.

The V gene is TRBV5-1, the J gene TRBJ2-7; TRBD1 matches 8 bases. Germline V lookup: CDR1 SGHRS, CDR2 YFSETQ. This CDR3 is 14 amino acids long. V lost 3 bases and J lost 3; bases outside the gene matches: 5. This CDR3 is CASSSDRELYEQYF. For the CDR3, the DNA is TGCGCCAGCAGCTCGGACAGGGAACTCTACGAGCAGTACTTC.

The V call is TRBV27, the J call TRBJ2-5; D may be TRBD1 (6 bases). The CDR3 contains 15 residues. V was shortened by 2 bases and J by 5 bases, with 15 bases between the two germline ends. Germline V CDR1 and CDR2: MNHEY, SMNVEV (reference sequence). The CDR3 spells CASSLRGGVWETQYF. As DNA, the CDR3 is TGTGCCAGCAGTTTACGAGGGGGAGTATGGGAGACCCAGTACTTC.

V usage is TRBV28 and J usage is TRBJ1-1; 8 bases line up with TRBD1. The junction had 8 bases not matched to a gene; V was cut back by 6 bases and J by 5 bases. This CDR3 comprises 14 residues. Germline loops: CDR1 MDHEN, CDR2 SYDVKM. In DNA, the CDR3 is TGTGCCAGCAGCCGGACAGGGACGAGGACTGAAGCTTTCTTT. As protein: CASSRTGTRTEAFF.

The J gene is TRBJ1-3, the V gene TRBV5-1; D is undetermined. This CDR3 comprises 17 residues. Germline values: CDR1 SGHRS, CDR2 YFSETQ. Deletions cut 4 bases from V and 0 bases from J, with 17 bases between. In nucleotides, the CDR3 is TGCGCCAGCAGCCCAGGAACCGACCGTTACTCTGGAAACACCATATATTTT. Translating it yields CASSPGTDRYSGNTIYF.

CDR3 residues: CASSDPGQGPTHAQYF. CDR3 sequence (DNA): TGTGCCAGCAGTGACCCCGGACAGGGCCCTACTCACGCGCAGTACTTC. V is TRBV25-1 and J is TRBJ2-7; 8 nucleotides agree with TRBD1. The CDR3 contains 16 residues. Germline V CDR1 and CDR2: MGHDK, SYGVNS. V was clipped by 3 bases and J by 9 bases; unmatched bases: 16.

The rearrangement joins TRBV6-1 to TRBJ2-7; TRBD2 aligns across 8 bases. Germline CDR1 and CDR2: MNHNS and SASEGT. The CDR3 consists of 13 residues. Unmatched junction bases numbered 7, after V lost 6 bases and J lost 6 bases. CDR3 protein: CASRGAGDGEQYF. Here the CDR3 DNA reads TGTGCCAGCAGAGGAGCGGGAGACGGCGAGCAGTACTTC.

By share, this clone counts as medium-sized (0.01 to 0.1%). The CDR3 loop is CASSLAQEEQYF. The CDR3 DNA reads TGTGCCAGCAGCTTAGCGCAGGAAGAGCAGTACTTC. The rearrangement joins TRBV7-9 to TRBJ2-7; D ambiguous. V was clipped by 0 bases and J by 7 bases, with 7 bases between them. Germline lookup yields CDR1 SEHNR and CDR2 FQNEAQ (reference sequence). The CDR3 is 12 amino acids.